The clone carrying this T cell receptor beta chain occurred a few times. Next came a second PCR, run for about 7 to 12 cycles, which used a sample-barcoded 5' primer along with a J-beta primer mix. Each of the cDNA molecules was tagged by a template-switch adaptor with 12 random nucleotides. A single record per CDR3 protein comes from TCRdb applying MiXCR to the 5' RACE reads. The table records 1.5 million to 2 million distinct CDR3 sequences, about 35% of them present only once. This sample was taken from a study of blood T cells in healthy people across ages. At the level of the study: In model experiments, template switching was able to capture about one barcoded beta molecule for every two T cells that were present.

Per sample, a minimum of 6.5 million PBMCs were isolated. Every sample gave at least 5 micrograms of total RNA when it was extracted. The sample was blood. This TCR was sampled from a woman in her twenties or thirties in good health.

CDR3: CASSAGGRNEQFF. The CDR3, as DNA: TGTGCCAGCAGCGCCGGGGGAAGGAATGAGCAGTTCTTC. The genes are TRBV14 and TRBJ2-1; a weak D match, TRBD2 (6 bases). CDR1 and CDR2 (germline): SGHDN, FVKESK. The V and J ends lost 5 bases and 7 bases respectively, with 12 bases between them. The CDR3 extends over 13 amino acids.